This T cell receptor beta chain was sequenced during a study of cytomegalovirus exposure and HLA in healthy donors. The PCR ran on 60 Vbeta and 13 Jbeta primers. Clones were sequenced by immunoSEQ multiplex PCR, and TCRdb holds only the in-frame ones, with some missing. This table holds under 300,000 clones, about nine tenths found once. With V trimmed by 5 bases and J by 7 bases, 7 bases remained unmatched. Germline V gene data show CDR1 as SEHNR and CDR2 as FQNEAQ (reference sequence). The CDR3 runs 14 residues. V usage is TRBV7-9 and J usage is TRBJ2-1; 8 nucleotides align to TRBD2. The source material was PBMCs. This TCR came from a man aged 35 to 55 in good health and CMV-seropositive. As DNA, the CDR3 is TGTGCCAGCAGCATCGGGAGGGCCGGGAATGAGCAGTTCTTC. Translation: CASSIGRAGNEQFF.